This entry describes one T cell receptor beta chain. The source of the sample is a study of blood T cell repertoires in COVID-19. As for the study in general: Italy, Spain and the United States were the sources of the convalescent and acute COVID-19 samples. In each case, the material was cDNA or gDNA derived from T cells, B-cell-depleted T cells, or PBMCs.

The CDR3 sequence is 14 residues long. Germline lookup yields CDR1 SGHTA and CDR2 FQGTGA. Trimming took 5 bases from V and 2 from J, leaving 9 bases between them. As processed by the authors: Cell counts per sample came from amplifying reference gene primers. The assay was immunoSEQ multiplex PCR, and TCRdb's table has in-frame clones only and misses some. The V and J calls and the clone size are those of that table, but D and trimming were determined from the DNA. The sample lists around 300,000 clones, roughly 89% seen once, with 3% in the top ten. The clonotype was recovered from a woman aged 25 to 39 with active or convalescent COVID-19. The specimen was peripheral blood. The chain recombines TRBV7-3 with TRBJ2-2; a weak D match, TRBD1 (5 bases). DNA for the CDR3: TGTGCCAGCAGCCAAGGGGCTAACACCGGGGAGCTGTTTTTT. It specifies CASSQGANTGELFF.